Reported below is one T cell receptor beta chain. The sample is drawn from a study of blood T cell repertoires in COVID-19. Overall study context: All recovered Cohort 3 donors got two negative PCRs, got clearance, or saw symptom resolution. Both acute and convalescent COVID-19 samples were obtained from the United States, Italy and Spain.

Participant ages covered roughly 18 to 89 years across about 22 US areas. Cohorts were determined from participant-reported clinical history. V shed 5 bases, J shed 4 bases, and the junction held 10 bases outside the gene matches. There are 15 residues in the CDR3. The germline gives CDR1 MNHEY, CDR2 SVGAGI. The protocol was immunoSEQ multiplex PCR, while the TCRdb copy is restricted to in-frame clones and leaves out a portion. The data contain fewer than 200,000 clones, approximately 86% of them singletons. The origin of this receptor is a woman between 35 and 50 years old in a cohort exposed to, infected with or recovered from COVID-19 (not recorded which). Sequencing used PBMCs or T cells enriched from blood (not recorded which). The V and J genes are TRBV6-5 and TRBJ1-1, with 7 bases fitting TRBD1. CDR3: CASSPREGASTEAFF. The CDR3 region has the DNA TGTGCCAGCAGTCCCCGAGAGGGGGCGAGCACTGAAGCTTTCTTT.